Here is one T cell receptor (beta chain) with its context. As yet, its antigen is unknown. This entry is derived from a study of shared clonotypes between healthy human individuals. As for the study in general: Aged between 18 and 49, the donors were two women and a few men.

An even split of each subset's genomic DNA across several immunoSEQ plates was performed. Only in-frame clones appear in the TCRdb table, and some are missing; sequencing was by immunoSEQ multiplex PCR. The sample holds some 1.5 million clones, 95% to 99% seen once. Each sample came from a Caucasian adult donor living in Nashville, Tennessee. The CDR3 is 17 residues long. General study findings and limits: Of the naive CD4 clonotypes, 4% to 5% were shared across several donors.

The origin of this receptor is a man aged 25 to 45 in good health. The rearrangement joins TRBV21-1 to TRBJ1-2; the table's D call, TRBD1, has no DNA check behind it. TRBV21-1 is flagged as a pseudogene. Sequencing was performed on naive CD4+ T cells sorted from blood. Described subset: CD45RA+ positively selected. The CDR3 is CASSKAPGTEGLYGYTF. The DNA of the CDR3 is TGTGCCAGCAGCAAGGCCCCCGGGACAGAAGGGCTCTATGGCTACACCTTC.